The rows below give T cell receptor beta chains drawn from one sample of a study of T-cell memory formation after mild COVID-19. One entry per CDR3 protein results from TCRdb running MiXCR on the 5' RACE reads. The sample shows roughly 160,000 distinct CDR3 sequences, approximately 13% of them seen only once. Sequencing was done on a sample of PBMCs or a T cell subset sorted from them (not recorded which). These receptors came from a man between 18 and 29 years old who had mild COVID-19 (a few samples of this study predate the infection). Cell type and time point are not known. The CDR3 runs from the conserved cysteine through the conserved F or W. Each record gives: clone size, J gene, D gene, V gene, CDR3 protein, CDR3 DNA. The D gene is left open where the match is weak. The listing skips clone size in some rows; elsewhere it reads once, few, many or a size class.

>NA|TRBJ2-5|TRBD1|TRBV10-2
CASRTGASRYAVETQYF
TGCGCCAGCAGAACAGGGGCGAGCCGTTATGCAGTGGAGACCCAGTACTTC
>few|TRBJ1-5|NA|TRBV7-9
CASSAGQLSNQPQHF
TGTGCCAGCAGCGCGGGGCAGCTAAGCAATCAGCCCCAGCATTTT
>few|TRBJ2-1|TRBD1|TRBV29-1
CSVEGTEYNEQFF
TGCAGCGTTGAGGGGACAGAGTACAATGAGCAGTTCTTC
>few|TRBJ2-7|NA|TRBV7-9
CASSLDTYEQYF
TGTGCCAGCAGCCTCGACACCTACGAGCAGTACTTC
>few|TRBJ1-2|NA|TRBV20-1
CSANHRAANYGYTF
TGCAGTGCTAACCACAGGGCCGCAAACTATGGCTACACCTTC
>many|TRBJ1-2|NA|TRBV7-9
CASSLDGGLANYGYTF
TGTGCCAGCAGCTTAGATGGGGGCCTAGCTAACTATGGCTACACCTTC
>NA|TRBJ2-7|TRBD1|TRBV20-1
CSARGQGSYEQYF
TGCAGTGCTCGGGGACAGGGCTCCTACGAGCAGTACTTC
>NA|TRBJ2-6|NA|TRBV29-1
CSVAQGTGANVLTF
TGCAGCGTTGCCCAGGGTACTGGGGCCAACGTCCTGACTTTC
>many|TRBJ2-2|NA|TRBV2
CASRRVQYTGELFF
TGTGCCAGCAGGAGGGTCCAGTACACCGGGGAGCTGTTTTTT
>NA|TRBJ2-6|TRBD1|TRBV7-2
CASSSRTGGVTDVLTF
TGTGCCAGCAGCTCGCGGACAGGGGGCGTAACGGACGTCCTGACTTTC
>few|TRBJ2-4|NA|TRBV11-1
CASSKTGPGNIQYF
TGTGCCAGCAGTAAAACAGGGCCGGGGAACATTCAGTACTTC
>many|TRBJ2-7|NA|TRBV20-1
CSATLGRDVEQYF
TGCAGTGCCACGTTGGGCAGGGATGTTGAGCAGTACTTC
>NA|TRBJ2-2|TRBD1|TRBV5-6
CASNTLKTGVNTGELFF
TGTGCCAGCAACACCCTGAAGACAGGGGTGAACACCGGGGAGCTGTTTTTT
>NA|TRBJ2-2|NA|TRBV6-5
CASSYAGYTWELFF
TGTGCCAGCAGTTATGCAGGGTATACCTGGGAGCTGTTTTTT
>few|TRBJ2-3|NA|TRBV10-2
CASRSDTQYF
TGCGCCAGCAGGTCAGATACGCAGTATTTT
>NA|TRBJ2-6|NA|TRBV5-4
CASSSNRGANVLTF
TGTGCCAGCAGCTCCAATCGAGGGGCCAACGTCCTGACTTTC
>NA|TRBJ1-2|NA|TRBV4-3
CASSQDARSNYGYTF
TGCGCCAGCAGCCAAGACGCAAGGTCTAACTATGGCTACACCTTC
>few|TRBJ1-1|NA|TRBV28
CASSSRRPNTEAFF
TGTGCCAGCAGTTCTCGCAGGCCGAACACTGAAGCTTTCTTT
>NA|TRBJ2-3|NA|TRBV6-5
CASSYSGAHSTDTQYF
TGTGCCAGCAGTTACTCAGGGGCCCATAGCACAGATACGCAGTATTTT
>few|TRBJ2-2|NA|TRBV29-1
CSVVPGQNTGELFF
TGCAGCGTTGTCCCGGGGCAGAACACCGGGGAGCTGTTTTTT
>NA|TRBJ2-5|TRBD2|TRBV29-1
CSVLTSGGPGTQYF
TGCAGCGTTTTGACTAGCGGGGGACCGGGGACCCAGTACTTC
>NA|TRBJ2-7|TRBD2|TRBV7-2
CASSERRGYSYEQYF
TGTGCCAGCAGCGAGCGGCGGGGGTACTCCTACGAGCAGTACTTC
>few|TRBJ2-5|TRBD1|TRBV7-8
CASSLVQGAIAETQYF
TGTGCCAGCAGCTTAGTCCAGGGGGCAATAGCGGAGACCCAGTACTTC
>few|TRBJ2-1|NA|TRBV7-2
CASSLDLTSFEQFF
TGTGCCAGCAGCTTAGACCTGACTAGTTTTGAGCAGTTCTTC
>NA|TRBJ1-1|TRBD1|TRBV9
CASREGQGTSEAFF
TGTGCCAGCAGAGAGGGACAGGGGACCTCTGAAGCTTTCTTT
>NA|TRBJ2-5|TRBD1|TRBV15
CATSRDPGQQETQYF
TGTGCCACCAGCAGAGACCCGGGACAGCAAGAGACCCAGTACTTC
>NA|TRBJ2-7|NA|TRBV5-1
CSSSGLLPYEQYF
TGCTCCAGCAGCGGGCTGTTACCCTACGAGCAGTACTTC
>NA|TRBJ2-3|TRBD2|TRBV14
CASSQALTSGTTDTQYF
TGTGCCAGCAGCCAGGCGTTGACTAGCGGGACCACAGATACGCAGTATTTT
>few|TRBJ1-5|TRBD1|TRBV10-3
CAISEYGQGAEAQHF
TGTGCCATCAGTGAGTATGGACAGGGGGCGGAGGCCCAGCATTTT
>NA|TRBJ1-1|NA|TRBV2
CASQLYITEAFF
TGTGCCAGCCAGCTTTACATCACTGAAGCTTTCTTT
>few|TRBJ2-7|TRBD1|TRBV6-5
CASRVTGASYEQYF
TGTGCCAGCAGGGTAACAGGGGCCTCCTACGAGCAGTACTTC
>NA|TRBJ2-5|TRBD1|TRBV5-1
CASSPGTGAQETQYF
TGCGCCAGCAGCCCCGGGACAGGGGCCCAAGAGACCCAGTACTTC
>few|TRBJ2-4|TRBD2|TRBV7-2
CASSLAWGGGAKNIQYF
TGTGCCAGCAGCTTAGCGTGGGGCGGGGGGGCCAAAAACATTCAGTACTTC
>NA|TRBJ1-5|NA|TRBV12-3/TRBV12-4
CASSFRQSNQPQHF
TGTGCCAGCAGTTTCAGACAGAGCAATCAGCCCCAGCATTTT
>NA|TRBJ1-4|NA|TRBV4-3
CASRRGFNEKLFF
TGCGCCAGCAGACGAGGGTTTAATGAAAAACTGTTTTTT
>many|TRBJ1-1|NA|TRBV4-1
CASSPPSHYINTEAFF
TGCGCCAGCAGCCCCCCCTCCCACTACATAAACACTGAAGCTTTCTTT
>NA|TRBJ1-1|NA|TRBV5-1
CASSLSGPLNTEAFF
TGCGCCAGCAGCCTATCCGGGCCCTTGAACACTGAAGCTTTCTTT
>many|TRBJ2-5|TRBD2|TRBV5-1
CASSFSASGAETQYF
TGCGCCAGCAGCTTCAGTGCTAGCGGGGCGGAGACCCAGTACTTC
>NA|TRBJ2-5|TRBD1|TRBV7-3
CASSSGQGKTQYF
TGTGCCAGCAGCTCGGGACAGGGAAAGACCCAGTACTTC
>NA|TRBJ2-3|TRBD2|TRBV29-1
CSVKLAGYTDTQYF
TGCAGCGTTAAACTAGCGGGGTACACAGATACGCAGTATTTT
>NA|TRBJ2-2|TRBD2|TRBV12-3/TRBV12-4
CASRTLAGNTGELFF
TGTGCCAGCAGGACACTAGCGGGGAACACCGGGGAGCTGTTTTTT
>NA|TRBJ1-2|NA|TRBV28
CASGTDYGYTF
TGTGCCAGCGGGACGGACTATGGCTACACCTTC
>few|TRBJ2-7|NA|TRBV7-2
CASSITGTVPSEQYF
TGTGCCAGCAGCATAACCGGGACGGTCCCTAGCGAGCAGTACTTC
>few|TRBJ2-1|NA|TRBV24-1
CATSVWADEQFF
TGTGCCACCAGTGTTTGGGCGGATGAGCAGTTCTTC
>NA|TRBJ1-1|NA|TRBV11-2
CASSAYPNTEAFF
TGTGCCAGCAGCGCATACCCGAACACTGAAGCTTTCTTT
>few|TRBJ1-2|NA|TRBV6-5
CASSYSHQNYGYTF
TGTGCCAGCAGTTACTCGCATCAAAACTATGGCTACACCTTC
>NA|TRBJ1-1|NA|TRBV6-5
CASRRGQPMNTEAFF
TGTGCCAGCAGAAGAGGACAGCCAATGAACACTGAAGCTTTCTTT
>few|TRBJ1-5|NA|TRBV6-2/TRBV6-3
CASTNGLHPQHF
TGTGCCAGCACTAACGGGCTTCATCCCCAGCATTTT
>few|TRBJ1-2|TRBD1|TRBV10-3
CAILQGASGYTF
TGTGCCATCCTACAGGGGGCAAGTGGCTACACCTTC
>many|TRBJ2-3|TRBD2|TRBV7-9
CASRTGGFPDTQYF
TGTGCCAGCAGGACGGGAGGGTTCCCAGATACGCAGTATTTT
>few|TRBJ2-2|TRBD1|TRBV10-3
CAISGSRDSDTGELFF
TGTGCCATCAGTGGATCCCGGGACAGTGACACCGGGGAGCTGTTTTTT
>few|TRBJ1-2|NA|TRBV20-1
CSAADYGYTF
TGCAGTGCGGCGGACTATGGCTACACCTTC